This T cell receptor beta chain was sequenced for a study of T cell responses to AZD1222 COVID-19 vaccine. General study points: Possibly, clonal diversity was underestimated; donors were largely white British and included more females. The reported proportion of spike-specific TCRs targeting unmutated variant regions was nearly half. There were vaccine-associated CD4 TCRs across spike, dominant at 160-218 and 743-854. Spike-specific TCR repertoires showed rising breadth and depth after two AZD1222 doses.

Sequenced by immunoSEQ multiplex PCR; TCRdb stores in-frame clones only, minus some. This sample has roughly 150,000 clones, with 90% found just once. In the case of this clone: Its antigen is not identified.

V dropped 3 bases and J dropped 0 bases, with 5 bases sitting between them. Germline V lookup: CDR1 DFQATT, CDR2 SNEGSKA (reference sequence). The CDR3 runs to 12 residues. The source was peripheral blood, collected 28 days after the second AZD1222 dose. The source is an adult who received the AZD1222 COVID-19 vaccine. This chain links TRBV20-1 with TRBJ1-2; D is unclear. The CDR3 protein is CSASVANYGYTF. CDR3 coding DNA: TGCAGTGCTAGTGTGGCTAACTATGGCTACACCTTC.